A selection of T cell receptor beta chains follows, all from one sample in a study of PD-L1 blockade in urothelial cancer. Only in-frame clones appear in the TCRdb table, and some are missing; sequencing was by immunoSEQ multiplex PCR. The sample shows around 63,000 clones, about 81% of them seen only once. The material sequenced was PBMCs, taken around atezolizumab (anti-PD-L1) treatment. The source of these receptors is a man between 65 and 85 years old with urothelial cancer. Each CDR3 is given with its conserved first and last residue. D genes are given only for firm matches. Clone size is not always given. Where it is, it says once, few, many or a class for expanded clones.

cdr3_nt | cdr3_aa | j_call | d_call | clone_size | v_call
TGTGCCAGCTCACTGGGGACCGGGACAGGGGGCACTGAAGCTTTCTTT | CASSLGTGTGGTEAFF | TRBJ1-1 | TRBD1 | . | TRBV18
TGTGCCAGCAGTGTTGGGGGGGGCGCCCAAGAGACCCAGTACTTC | CASSVGGGAQETQYF | TRBJ2-5 | . | . | TRBV28
TGTGCCAGCAGTGAGGGGGCAGGGCGAAATCAGCCCCAGCATTTT | CASSEGAGRNQPQHF | TRBJ1-5 | . | . | TRBV2
TGTGCCAGCAGCGTTGGAGGGGGCCTCGGCGCCTACGAGCAGTACTTC | CASSVGGGLGAYEQYF | TRBJ2-7 | . | . | TRBV7-9
TGCGCCAGCAGCCCCGAGCGGAATGAGCAGTTCTTC | CASSPERNEQFF | TRBJ2-1 | . | once | TRBV5-1
TGTGCCAGCAGCCACACTACCGCGAACACCGGGGAGCTGTTTTTT | CASSHTTANTGELFF | TRBJ2-2 | . | few | TRBV7-9
TGTGCCAGCAGTCGTGGAGGGGACTACTACGAGCAGTACTTC | CASSRGGDYYEQYF | TRBJ2-7 | TRBD2 | . | TRBV4-2
TGTGCCAGCAGCTTAGGGCAGAATCAGCCCCAGCATTTT | CASSLGQNQPQHF | TRBJ1-5 | . | . | TRBV11-2
TGCGCCAGCAGCTATGGGGGGGCCCCGGGACAGGGAGGCTCCTACGAGCAGTACTTC | CASSYGGAPGQGGSYEQYF | TRBJ2-7 | TRBD1 | . | TRBV4-3
TGTGCCAGCAGTTATTGGACAGCCCAAGAGACCCAGTACTTC | CASSYWTAQETQYF | TRBJ2-5 | . | . | TRBV6-5
TGTGCCAGCAGCGCTCCCAGGGTTTCCTACAATGAGCAGTTCTTC | CASSAPRVSYNEQFF | TRBJ2-1 | . | . | TRBV5-4
TGTGCCAGTAGTTCCAGGGGGCAGGAGGGCGAGCAGTACTTC | CASSSRGQEGEQYF | TRBJ2-7 | TRBD1 | . | TRBV19
TGTGCCAGCAGTTCGCCCGGACTAGCGGGAGCAGCCCAGTACTTC | CASSSPGLAGAAQYF | TRBJ2-5 | TRBD2 | . | TRBV6-5
TGTGCCAGCAGCTTAAACGGGGGGGGGAGAACCGGGGAGCTGTTTTTT | CASSLNGGGRTGELFF | TRBJ2-2 | TRBD2 | . | TRBV7-2
TGTGCCAGCAGCCCCCCTAGCTTCAATGAGCAGTTCTTC | CASSPPSFNEQFF | TRBJ2-1 | . | . | TRBV7-9
TGTGCCAGCAGTTTTGGAGCAGCGGGAGTGGAGACCCAGTACTTC | CASSFGAAGVETQYF | TRBJ2-5 | TRBD2 | once | TRBV27
TGCGCCAGCAGCTACGGGACAGGGTCTAGAGACACCATATATTTT | CASSYGTGSRDTIYF | TRBJ1-3 | TRBD1 | once | TRBV5-1
TGCAGCGTTTTCAGCGGGAGAAGGGGTGAGCAGTTCTTC | CSVFSGRRGEQFF | TRBJ2-1 | TRBD2 | . | TRBV29-1
TGTGCCAGCAGCACCGGGACAGGGCTGAACAATCAGCCCCAGCATTTT | CASSTGTGLNNQPQHF | TRBJ1-5 | TRBD1 | . | TRBV6-6
TGCGCCAGCAGCCAAGGCAGGGGGTCATATCAGCCCCAGCATTTT | CASSQGRGSYQPQHF | TRBJ1-5 | TRBD1 | . | TRBV4-1
TGTGCTAGTGGTTTGGTACGATTTGGGGGCAGGGTTGTTTCTAACACTGAAGCTTTCTTT | CASGLVRFGGRVVSNTEAFF | TRBJ1-1 | . | . | TRBV12-5
TGTGCCAGTAGAGGAAGGGACAGAGCAATCAATCAGCCCCAGCATTTT | CASRGRDRAINQPQHF | TRBJ1-5 | TRBD1 | . | TRBV19